This paragraph covers one T cell receptor beta chain sequence. There is no known antigen for this receptor. There are no base qualities to consult, and no much larger clone falls within one base. Stable Graves' hyperthyroidism was defined as no progression to ophthalmopathy during 18 months of follow-up. Hyperthyroidism patients were newly diagnosed, with disease duration under 2 months, and aged 18 to 65 years. Any patient with an uncontrolled infection, another autoimmune disease, pregnancy or lactation was excluded. Clinical symptoms, serum thyroxine and TRAb, thyroid ultrasound, and orbital computed tomography formed the basis for the diagnoses. PBMCs were separated from around 9.1 ml of fresh peripheral blood using Ficoll-Paque density gradient centrifugation. Trizol reagent was used to extract total RNA, and RNA quality was then checked on an Agilent 2100 Bioanalyzer. Amplification of TCR beta CDR3 regions was carried out from RNA transcripts. The first round of RT-PCR for the TCR CDR3 was performed with the HTBI primer set and the Qiagen OneStep RT-PCR kit. A second multiplex PCR round built the libraries, followed by size selection and purification. Sequencing of the libraries was done on an Illumina HiSeq2000 using paired-end 100 bp reads. From the authors' description of their analysis: SOAPnuke was used to process the raw data, with reads discarded if the reads contained adapters or uncalled bases, had a mean Phred below 15, or lacked an exact constant-primer or identifier match. High-quality paired reads were merged with COPE v1.2.5, and unique nucleotide sequences were defined as clonotypes. MiTCR v1.1 was used to align clonotypes to the IMGT TRBV, TRBD and TRBJ reference segments. The analysis was restricted to V-J combinations with a frequency above 0.0001, which together covered approximately 99% of the repertoires. The TCS score was defined as F50 (clonal expansion) divided by E x V (chaos), with BLOSUM62-based TCRdist calculated between CDR3 peptides within each V-J. Welch's t-statistics and random forest reduced fewer than 550 V-J features to roughly 13, which were used in a naive Bayes classifier (R e1071). TCRdb applied fastp at Q25 and MiXCR to the public reads, then kept only in-frame beta chains. Every entry covers one CDR3 protein and lists the most common genes and DNA from its rows. What appears here as the V and J calls and clone size reflects TCRdb's work, not the paper's. Across this sample there are about 400,000 distinct CDR3 sequences, with about 12% seen only once. 9.2% of the sample goes to the ten largest clones.

From the cysteine up to the phenylalanine, the CDR3 has a length of 14 residues. Just CDR3 DNA is preserved here, 42 bases in frame from base 1. The germline V gene yields MDHEN for CDR1 and SYDVKM for CDR2. Cut back by 7 bases and 7 bases, the V and J ends lie 20 bases apart. The source of the sample is a study of T cells in Graves' hyperthyroidism and ophthalmopathy (dated by TCRdb to the late 2010s). In the study overall: Peripheral blood samples were taken at initial diagnosis, before any treatment was given. To identify TCR V-J signatures that set the groups apart, the researchers used a discovery cohort of more than 95 patients, made up of under 45 with Graves' ophthalmopathy and 57 with stable Graves' hyperthyroidism. Whether ophthalmopathy could be predicted prospectively was tested in an independent validation cohort made up of 18 to 20 hyperthyroidism patients plus 17 patients who later progressed to ophthalmopathy. The 95 to 100 discovery patients were randomly divided into training and test sets at a 7:3 ratio. In addition, the study compared T-cell repertoires in thyroid tissue and in blood from roughly 6 Graves' hyperthyroidism patients. After sampling, hyperthyroidism patients received methimazole starting at 30 mg daily, and ophthalmopathy patients received high-dose intravenous methylprednisolone. The paper describes TCR Vbeta CDR3 sequencing of about 140 peripheral blood samples, made up of 43 ophthalmopathy patients, roughly 72 hyperthyroidism patients and roughly 17 progressor patients.

What the research found in general, with its limitations: No statistical method was used to fix the sample size in advance, and group allocation was not hidden from the investigators. Most expanded thyroid clonotypes (frequency above 0.001) were also detected in blood, suggesting blood repertoires may reflect thyroid immune responses. A 13 V-J signature model separated ophthalmopathy from stable hyperthyroidism, with roughly 88% sensitivity and about 81% specificity in cross-validation and 80%/75% in testing. In validation, progression to ophthalmopathy was predicted by the model with roughly 71% sensitivity and around 75% specificity, a median of about 6 months before onset.

Sequencing was performed on blood. The V and J segments used are TRBV28 and TRBJ2-7; the D gene identity is not certain. The TCR was taken from a woman younger than 30 with Graves' hyperthyroidism. The CDR3 protein sequence reads: CASISASSVREQYF. In nucleotide form, the sequence is TGTGCCAGCATCTCGGCCTCCTCGGTGCGAGAGCAGTACTTC.